This T cell receptor (beta chain) was captured by sequencing in a study of blood T cell repertoires in COVID-19 (dated by TCRdb to about 2020). With regard to the full study: Samples covering the acute and convalescent phases of COVID-19 were provided by collaborators in the United States, Italy and Spain. Sample metadata almost always included a de-identified subject ID, COVID-19 status, age in years and sex. Where HLA class I and class II types were available, the types were taken from metadata supplied by the sample provider, not from assay-based typing. The prospective study material was composed of cDNA or gDNA derived from T cells, B-cell-depleted T cells, or PBMCs. Samples came from the ongoing ImmuneRACE study (first 160 participants) plus 1,254 subjects from 6 global collaborators. The repertoires were released in a freely available public database intended as a resource for research on the immune response to SARS-CoV-2. Subjects who had been exposed to COVID-19, were actively infected with it, or had recovered from it provided the deeply sampled blood TCRbeta repertoires that made up the dataset. Results and caveats for the whole study, not just this receptor: The amount of clinical and demographic metadata varied by source and participant and was provided uncurated.

TCRbeta CDR3 regions were amplified from genomic DNA by means of the immunoSEQ Assay, a bias-controlled multiplex PCR. The paper's data handling went like this. The number of nucleated cells in each sample was estimated by amplification of reference gene primers within the assay. To quantify the absolute abundance of each unique TCRbeta CDR3 rearrangement, sequence reads were collapsed and filtered. Productive Simpson clonality was computed per sample as the square root of Simpson's diversity index over productive rearrangements. Not all clones reach the TCRdb copy of this immuneACCESS table, which keeps in-frame sequences only. Checked studies attribute under half of the gap to unresolved V genes and leave the rest unexplained. V and J calls and clone size are copied from that table; D and trimming were computed from the DNA. The sample contains over 10,000 clones, about 89% of them found a single time. Approximately 20% of the sample lies in the top ten.

Remarks on this clone: No cognate antigen has been identified for it. No qualities accompany the bases; no much larger clone lies one base away.

Whole blood was collected in K2EDTA tubes by collaborating institutions according to the institutions' own protocols. Collaborator samples were shipped for TCRbeta analysis as frozen whole blood, isolated PBMCs, or DNA extracted from either sample type. V and J are trimmed by 5 bases and 3 bases, and the gene matches miss 8 bases of the junction. The germline V gene supplies CDR1 SGHAT and CDR2 FQNNGV. Including the terminal cysteine and phenylalanine, the CDR3 comprises 15 residues. Left in the record is the CDR3 DNA by itself, 45 bases read in frame from the first base. What was sequenced was peripheral blood. This sequence was found in a woman aged 60-70 years with active COVID-19. The sequence links TRBV11-2 to TRBJ2-3, and 7 bases in between align with TRBD2. The nucleotides are TGTGCCAGCAGCCCCTCCCGGGGGGTTACAGATACGCAGTATTTT. Translated, this gives CASSPSRGVTDTQYF.